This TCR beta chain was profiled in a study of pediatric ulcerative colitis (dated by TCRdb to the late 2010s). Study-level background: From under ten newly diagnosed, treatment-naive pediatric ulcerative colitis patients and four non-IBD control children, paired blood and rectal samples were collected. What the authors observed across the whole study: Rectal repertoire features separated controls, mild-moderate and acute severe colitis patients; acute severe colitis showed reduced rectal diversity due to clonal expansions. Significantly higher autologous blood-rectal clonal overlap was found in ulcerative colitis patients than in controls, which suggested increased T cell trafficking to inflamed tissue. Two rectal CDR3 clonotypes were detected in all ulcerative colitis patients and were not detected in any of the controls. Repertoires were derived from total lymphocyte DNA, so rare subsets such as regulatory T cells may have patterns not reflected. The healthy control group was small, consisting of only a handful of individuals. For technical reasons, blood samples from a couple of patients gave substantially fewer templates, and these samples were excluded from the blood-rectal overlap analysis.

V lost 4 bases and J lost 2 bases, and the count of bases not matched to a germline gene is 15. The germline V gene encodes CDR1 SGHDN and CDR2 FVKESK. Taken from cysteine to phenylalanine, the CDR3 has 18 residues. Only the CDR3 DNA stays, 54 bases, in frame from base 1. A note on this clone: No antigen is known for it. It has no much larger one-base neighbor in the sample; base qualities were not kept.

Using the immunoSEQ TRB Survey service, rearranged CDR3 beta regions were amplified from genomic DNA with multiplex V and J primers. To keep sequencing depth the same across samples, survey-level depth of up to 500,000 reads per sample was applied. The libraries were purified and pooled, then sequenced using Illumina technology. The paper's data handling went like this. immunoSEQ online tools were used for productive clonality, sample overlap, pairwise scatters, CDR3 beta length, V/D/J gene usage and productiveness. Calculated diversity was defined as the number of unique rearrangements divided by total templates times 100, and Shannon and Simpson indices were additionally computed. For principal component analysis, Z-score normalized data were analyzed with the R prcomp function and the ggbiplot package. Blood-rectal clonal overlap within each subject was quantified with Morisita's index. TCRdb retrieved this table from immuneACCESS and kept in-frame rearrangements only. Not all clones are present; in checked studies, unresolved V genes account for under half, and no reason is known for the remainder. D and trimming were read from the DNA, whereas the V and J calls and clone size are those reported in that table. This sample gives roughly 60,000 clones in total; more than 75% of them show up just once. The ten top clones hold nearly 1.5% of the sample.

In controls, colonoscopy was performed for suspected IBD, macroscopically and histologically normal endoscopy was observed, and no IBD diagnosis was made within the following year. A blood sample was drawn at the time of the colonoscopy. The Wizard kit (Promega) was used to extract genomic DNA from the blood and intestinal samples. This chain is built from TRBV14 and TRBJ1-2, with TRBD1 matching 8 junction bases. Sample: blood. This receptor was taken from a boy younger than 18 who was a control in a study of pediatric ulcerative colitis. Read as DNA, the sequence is TGTGCCAGCAGCCCTATGCCGGGACAGGTCCATTCAAACTATGGCTACACCTTC. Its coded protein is CASSPMPGQVHSNYGYTF.